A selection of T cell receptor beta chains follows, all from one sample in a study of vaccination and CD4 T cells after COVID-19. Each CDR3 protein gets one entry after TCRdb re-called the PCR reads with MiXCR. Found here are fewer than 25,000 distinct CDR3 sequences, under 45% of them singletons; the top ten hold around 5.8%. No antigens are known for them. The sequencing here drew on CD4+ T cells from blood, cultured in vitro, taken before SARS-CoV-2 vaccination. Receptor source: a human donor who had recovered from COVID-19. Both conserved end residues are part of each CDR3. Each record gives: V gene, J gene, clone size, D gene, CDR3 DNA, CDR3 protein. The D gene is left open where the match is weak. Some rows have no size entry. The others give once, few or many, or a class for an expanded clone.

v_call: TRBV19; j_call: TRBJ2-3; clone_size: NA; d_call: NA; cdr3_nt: TGTGCCAGTAGTAGGGTCGGAAGCGGCACAGATACGCAGTATTTT; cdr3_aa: CASSRVGSGTDTQYF
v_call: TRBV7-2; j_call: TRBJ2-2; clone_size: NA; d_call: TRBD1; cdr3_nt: TGTGCCAGCAGCTTAGGACAGGGACGCGGGGAGCTGTTTTTT; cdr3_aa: CASSLGQGRGELFF
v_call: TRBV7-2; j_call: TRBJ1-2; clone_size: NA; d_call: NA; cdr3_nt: TGTGCCAGCAGCTTTGCAGACGCCTATGGCTACACCTTC; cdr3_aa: CASSFADAYGYTF
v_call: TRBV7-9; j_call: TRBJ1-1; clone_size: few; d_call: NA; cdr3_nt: TGTGCCAGCAGCCCACCTCTTTCAGGGGCTTTCTTT; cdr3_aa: CASSPPLSGAFF
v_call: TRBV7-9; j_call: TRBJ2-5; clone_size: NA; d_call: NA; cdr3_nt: TGTGCCAGCAGCTTCACCGCGGGACAAGAGACCCAGTACTTC; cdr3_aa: CASSFTAGQETQYF
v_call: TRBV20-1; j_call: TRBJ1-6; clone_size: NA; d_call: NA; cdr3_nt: TGCAGTGCTAGAGGGGCGGACAGCCACACTTCACCCCTCCACTTT; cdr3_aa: CSARGADSHTSPLHF
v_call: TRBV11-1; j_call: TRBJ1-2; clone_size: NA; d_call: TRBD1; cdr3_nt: TGTGCCAGCAGGTCCGGGACAGGGTATGGCTACACCTTC; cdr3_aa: CASRSGTGYGYTF
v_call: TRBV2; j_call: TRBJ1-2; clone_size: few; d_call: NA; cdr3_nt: TGTGCCAGTAGCCGGGACCAAGCCTATGGCTACACCTTC; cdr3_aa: CASSRDQAYGYTF
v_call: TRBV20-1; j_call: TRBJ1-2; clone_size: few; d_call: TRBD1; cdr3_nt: TGCAGTGCCCGAACGACAGGGGGAGATGGCTACACCTTC; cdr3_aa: CSARTTGGDGYTF
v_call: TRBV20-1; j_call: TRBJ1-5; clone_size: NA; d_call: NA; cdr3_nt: TGCAGTGCTAGAGGCCAGGGCTATAGCAATCAGCCCCAGCATTTT; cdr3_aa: CSARGQGYSNQPQHF
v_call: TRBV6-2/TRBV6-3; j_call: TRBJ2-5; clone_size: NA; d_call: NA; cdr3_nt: TGTGCCAGCAGTTACTCACGGGTGTTCGATAAAGAGACCCAGTACTTC; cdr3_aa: CASSYSRVFDKETQYF
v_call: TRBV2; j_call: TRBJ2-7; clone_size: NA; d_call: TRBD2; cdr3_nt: TGTGCCAGCAGGGGGTCGACTAGCGGGAGGTCCGAGCAGTACTTC; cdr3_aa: CASRGSTSGRSEQYF
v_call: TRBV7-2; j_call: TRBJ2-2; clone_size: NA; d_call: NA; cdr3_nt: TGTGCCAGCAGCTTATGGCCGACGCAAGGTGGGGAGCTGTTTTTT; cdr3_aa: CASSLWPTQGGELFF
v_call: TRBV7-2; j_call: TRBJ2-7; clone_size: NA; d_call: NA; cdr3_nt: TGTGCCAGCCCCAGCTCGCACGGGGAGCAGTACTTC; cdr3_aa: CASPSSHGEQYF
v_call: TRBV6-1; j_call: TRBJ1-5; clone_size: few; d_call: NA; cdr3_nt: TGTGCCAGCAGTGAAGCGAGGGAGTCAGGTCAGCCCCAGCATTTT; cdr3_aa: CASSEARESGQPQHF
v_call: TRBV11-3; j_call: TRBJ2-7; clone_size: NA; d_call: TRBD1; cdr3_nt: TGTGCCAGCAGCGCCGACAGGGTCGGCGAGCAGTACTTC; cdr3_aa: CASSADRVGEQYF
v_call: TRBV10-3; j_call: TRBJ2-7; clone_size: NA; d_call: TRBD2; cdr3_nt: TGTGCAGGGTCCAGCGGGAGCTACGAGCAGTACTTC; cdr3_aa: CAGSSGSYEQYF